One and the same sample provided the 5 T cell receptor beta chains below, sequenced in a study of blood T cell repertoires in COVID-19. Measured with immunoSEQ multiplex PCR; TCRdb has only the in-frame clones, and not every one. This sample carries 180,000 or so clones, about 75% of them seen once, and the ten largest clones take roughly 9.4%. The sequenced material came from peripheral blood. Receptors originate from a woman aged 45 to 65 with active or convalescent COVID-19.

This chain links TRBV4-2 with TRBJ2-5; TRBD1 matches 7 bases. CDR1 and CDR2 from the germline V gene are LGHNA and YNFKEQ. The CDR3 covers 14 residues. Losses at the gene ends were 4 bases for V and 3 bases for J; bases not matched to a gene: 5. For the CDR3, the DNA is TGTGCCAGCAGCCGCCCCCAGGGGGAAGAGACCCAGTACTTC. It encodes CASSRPQGEETQYF.

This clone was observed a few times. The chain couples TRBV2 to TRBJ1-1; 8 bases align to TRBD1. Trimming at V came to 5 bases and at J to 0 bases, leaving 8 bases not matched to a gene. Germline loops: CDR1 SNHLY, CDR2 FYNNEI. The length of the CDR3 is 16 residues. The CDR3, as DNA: TGTGCCAGCAGTTACGGACAGGGAGGGATGAACACTGAAGCTTTCTTT. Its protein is CASSYGQGGMNTEAFF. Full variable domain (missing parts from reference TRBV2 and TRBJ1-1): EPEVTQTPSHQVTQMGQEVILRCVPISNHLYFYWYRQILGQKVEFLVSFYNNEISEKSEIFDDQFSVERPDGSNFTLKIRSTKLEDSAMYFCASSYGQGGMNTEAFFGQGTRLTVV.

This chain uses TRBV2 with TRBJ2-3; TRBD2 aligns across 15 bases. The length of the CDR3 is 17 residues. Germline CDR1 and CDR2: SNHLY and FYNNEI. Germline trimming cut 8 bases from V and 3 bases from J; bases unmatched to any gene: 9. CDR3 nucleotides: TGTGCCAGCGGGGGGACTGGGACTAGCGGGAGGACAGATACGCAGTATTTT. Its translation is CASGGTGTSGRTDTQYF.

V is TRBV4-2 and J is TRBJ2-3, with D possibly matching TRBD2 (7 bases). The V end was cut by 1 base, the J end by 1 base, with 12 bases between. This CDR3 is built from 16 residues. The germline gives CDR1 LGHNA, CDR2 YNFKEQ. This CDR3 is CASSQGSGGGTDTQYF. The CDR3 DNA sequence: TGTGCCAGCAGCCAAGGGTCGGGGGGCGGCACAGATACGCAGTATTTT.

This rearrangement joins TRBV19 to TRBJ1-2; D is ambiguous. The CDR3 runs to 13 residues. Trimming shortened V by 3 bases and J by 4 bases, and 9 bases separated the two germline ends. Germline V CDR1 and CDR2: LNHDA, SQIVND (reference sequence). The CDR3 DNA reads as TGTGCCAGTAGTATGGGCCTTACCTATGGCTACACCTTC. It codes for CASSMGLTYGYTF. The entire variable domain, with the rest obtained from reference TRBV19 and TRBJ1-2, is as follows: DGGITQSPKYLFRKEGQNVTLSCEQNLNHDAMYWYRQDPGQGLRLIYYSQIVNDFQKGDIAEGYSVSREKKESFPLTVTSAQKNPTAFYLCASSMGLTYGYTFGSGTRLTVV.